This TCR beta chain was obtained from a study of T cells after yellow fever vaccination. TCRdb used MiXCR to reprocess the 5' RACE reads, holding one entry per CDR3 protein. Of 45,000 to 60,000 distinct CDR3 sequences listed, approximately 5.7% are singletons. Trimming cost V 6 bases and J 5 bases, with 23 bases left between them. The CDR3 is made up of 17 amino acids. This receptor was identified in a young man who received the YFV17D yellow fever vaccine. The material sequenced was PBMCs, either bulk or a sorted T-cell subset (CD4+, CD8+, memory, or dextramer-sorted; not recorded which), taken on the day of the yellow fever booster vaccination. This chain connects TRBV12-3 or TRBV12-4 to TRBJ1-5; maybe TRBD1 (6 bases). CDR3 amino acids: CASSPSGGGGGDQPQHF. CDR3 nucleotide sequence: TGTGCCAGCAGCCCCTCCGGGGGGGGCGGAGGGGATCAGCCCCAGCATTTT.